The rows below give T cell receptor beta chains drawn from one sample of a study of T cell responses to AZD1222 COVID-19 vaccine. Assay: immunoSEQ multiplex PCR; the TCRdb copy retains only in-frame clones and omits some. The profile covers 90,000 to 150,000 clones, with around 86% appearing a single time and approximately 2.9% taken by the ten largest. This material consisted of peripheral blood, taken 28 days after the second AZD1222 dose. The receptors shown here come from an adult who received the AZD1222 COVID-19 vaccine. CDR3s include the opening cysteine and the closing phenylalanine or tryptophan. The D gene is left open where the match is weak.

d_gene | len | v_gene | CDR3aa
TRBD1 | 14 | TRBV20-1 | CSASGDSLGNTIYF
- | 14 | TRBV21-1 | CASSIGQPPYGYTF
TRBD2 | 12 | TRBV3-1/TRBV3-2 | CASSQGTSGEFF
TRBD1 | 15 | TRBV7-3 | CASSLTQGVDYGYTF
- | 13 | TRBV9 | CASSDRHHTALHF
- | 16 | TRBV9 | CASSEDPTGSGNTIYF
TRBD1 | 15 | TRBV19 | CASSGTGGGTDTQYF
- | 17 | TRBV6-6 | CASSPVGRAYGHEPQHF
- | 18 | TRBV7-2 | CASSLDSHQTSGANVLTF
- | 15 | TRBV14 | CASSQDRISTDTQYF
- | 13 | TRBV11-3 | CASSSGGANEAFF
- | 14 | TRBV30 | CAWSVMGANEKLFF
- | 15 | TRBV7-2 | CASSLTGSSDSPLHF
- | 13 | TRBV7-9 | CASSTPVGYEQYF
- | 17 | TRBV27 | CASRFSSRTEDNSPLHF
- | 15 | TRBV7-9 | CASSPGSIVVDTQYF
- | 15 | TRBV7-9 | CASSLYGGQAYGYTF
- | 12 | TRBV7-9 | CASSLLPGEQYF
- | 12 | TRBV2 | CASSVIGYGYTF
- | 14 | TRBV5-5 | CASSPRTADHGYTF
- | 13 | TRBV29-1 | CSVGRGGRSEQYF
- | 12 | TRBV7-9 | CASSLGGRQAFF
- | 17 | TRBV18 | CASSLRTSSESGDTQYF
- | 13 | TRBV2 | CATSPESNYGYTF
- | 13 | TRBV5-1 | CASSPPSSYEQYF
- | 15 | TRBV3-1/TRBV3-2 | CASSQVTWGDNEQFF
TRBD1 | 16 | TRBV3-1/TRBV3-2 | CASSQGDRATNQPQHF
- | 13 | TRBV20-1 | CSAIEGSNQPQHF
- | 15 | TRBV6-1 | CASSERGLVVYGYTF
- | 13 | TRBV10-1 | CASSDPGGNTIYF
- | 15 | TRBV19 | CASSPWEGRDQPQHF
- | 13 | TRBV19 | CASRTQTNYGYTF
- | 16 | TRBV19 | CASSIVGVLNTGELFF
TRBD1 | 17 | TRBV15 | CATSRDRRDRNTGELFF
TRBD1 | 13 | TRBV6-5 | CASRKTGGVELFF
- | 15 | TRBV7-8 | CASSPQSEIQETQYF
TRBD1 | 18 | TRBV4-2 | CASSQVLNNRGRSRALHF
- | 12 | TRBV10-2 | CASMDVSTEAFF
TRBD1 | 13 | TRBV7-7 | CAVWDRMNTEAFF
- | 17 | TRBV9 | CASSVGTPMSSGNTIYF
- | 11 | TRBV29-1 | CSVDRRIEAFF